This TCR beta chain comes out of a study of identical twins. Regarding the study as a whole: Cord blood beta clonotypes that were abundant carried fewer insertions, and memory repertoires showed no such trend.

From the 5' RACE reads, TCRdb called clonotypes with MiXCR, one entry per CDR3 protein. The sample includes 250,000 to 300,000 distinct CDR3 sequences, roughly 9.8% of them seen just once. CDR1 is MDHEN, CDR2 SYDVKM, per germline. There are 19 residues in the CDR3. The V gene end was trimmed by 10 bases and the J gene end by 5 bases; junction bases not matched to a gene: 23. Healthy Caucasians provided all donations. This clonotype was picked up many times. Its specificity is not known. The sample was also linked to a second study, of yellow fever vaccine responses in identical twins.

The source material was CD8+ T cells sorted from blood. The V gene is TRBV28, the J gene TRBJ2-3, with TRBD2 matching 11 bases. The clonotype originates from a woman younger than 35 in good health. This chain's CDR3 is CATVPGLADTLTSQDTQYF. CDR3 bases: TGTGCCACCGTCCCGGGACTAGCGGACACACTCACATCACAAGATACGCAGTATTTT.